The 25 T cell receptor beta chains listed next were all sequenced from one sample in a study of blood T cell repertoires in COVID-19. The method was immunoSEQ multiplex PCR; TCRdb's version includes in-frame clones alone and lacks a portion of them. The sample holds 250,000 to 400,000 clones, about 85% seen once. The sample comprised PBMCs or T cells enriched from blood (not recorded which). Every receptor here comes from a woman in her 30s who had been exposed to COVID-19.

The DNA for the CDR3 is TGTGCCAGCAGCAAAGGGTTTTCCCGGGACAGGGGCCGGAACACTGAAGCTTTCTTT. Translation gives CASSKGFSRDRGRNTEAFF. V and J are TRBV21-1 and TRBJ1-1; the table gives TRBD1 as D, unverified against the DNA. TRBV21-1 is described as a pseudogene. This CDR3 comprises 19 residues.

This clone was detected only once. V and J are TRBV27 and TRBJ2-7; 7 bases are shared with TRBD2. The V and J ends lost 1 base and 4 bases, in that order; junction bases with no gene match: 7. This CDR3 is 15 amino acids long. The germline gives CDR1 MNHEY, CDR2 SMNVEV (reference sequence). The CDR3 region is CASSLLGGVAYEQYF. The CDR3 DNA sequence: TGTGCCAGCAGTTTATTGGGGGGGGTAGCGTACGAGCAGTACTTC.

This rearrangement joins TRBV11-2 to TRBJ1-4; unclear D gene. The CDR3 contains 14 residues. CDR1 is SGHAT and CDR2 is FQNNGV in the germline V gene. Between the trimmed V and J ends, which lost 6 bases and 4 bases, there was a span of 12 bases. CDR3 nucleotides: TGTGCCAGCAGTACACACAGTCTTAATGAAAAACTGTTTTTT. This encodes CASSTHSLNEKLFF.

The CDR3 bases are TGTGCCACCAGCAGAACAGGGGGGATCGGCTATGGCTACACCTTC. Translation gives CATSRTGGIGYGYTF. This chain links TRBV15 with TRBJ1-2, with 8 bases lining up with TRBD1. Germline V gene data show CDR1 as LNHNV and CDR2 as YYDKDF (reference sequence). The CDR3 totals 15 residues. After removal of 2 bases from V and 4 bases from J, the junction contained 6 bases not matched to a gene.

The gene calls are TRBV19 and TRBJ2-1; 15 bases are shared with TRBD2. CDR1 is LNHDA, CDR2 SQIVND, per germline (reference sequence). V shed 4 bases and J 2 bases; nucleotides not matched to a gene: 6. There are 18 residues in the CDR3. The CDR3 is CASSTGLAGGRTYNEQFF. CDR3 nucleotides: TGTGCCAGTAGTACCGGACTAGCGGGGGGGCGGACCTACAATGAGCAGTTCTTC.

The CDR3 reads CASSPVRWRGGTDTQYF. The CDR3 nucleotides read TGTGCCAGCAGTCCCGTCCGGTGGCGGGGGGGCACAGATACGCAGTATTTT. The chain recombines TRBV28 with TRBJ2-3; 8 bases agree with TRBD2. The J segment lost 1 base and the V segment lost 5 bases, leaving 11 bases of the junction unmatched. Germline lookup yields CDR1 MDHEN and CDR2 SYDVKM. This CDR3 is 17 amino acids long. Combining the CDR3 with reference TRBV28 and TRBJ2-3 gives the whole variable domain DVKVTQSSRYLVKRTGEKVFLECVQDMDHENMFWYRQDPGLGLRLIYFSYDVKMKEKGDIPEGYSVSREKKERFSLILESASTNQTSMYLCASSPVRWRGGTDTQYFGPGTRLTVL.

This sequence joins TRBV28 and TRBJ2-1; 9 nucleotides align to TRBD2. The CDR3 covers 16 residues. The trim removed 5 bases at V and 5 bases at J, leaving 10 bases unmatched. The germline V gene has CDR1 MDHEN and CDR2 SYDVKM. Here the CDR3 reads CASSILAGFTHNEQFF. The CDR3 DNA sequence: TGTGCCAGCAGTATCCTAGCGGGGTTTACCCACAATGAGCAGTTCTTC.

DNA for the CDR3: TGTGCCAGCAGCTTACTGACCTGGAGGGTTGAAAAACTGTTTTTT. It codes for CASSLLTWRVEKLFF. This chain links TRBV5-6 with TRBJ1-4; D is unclear. This CDR3 has 15 residues. CDR1 is SGHDT, CDR2 YYEEEE, per germline. Trimming pared 2 bases from V and 7 bases from J, leaving 15 bases between.

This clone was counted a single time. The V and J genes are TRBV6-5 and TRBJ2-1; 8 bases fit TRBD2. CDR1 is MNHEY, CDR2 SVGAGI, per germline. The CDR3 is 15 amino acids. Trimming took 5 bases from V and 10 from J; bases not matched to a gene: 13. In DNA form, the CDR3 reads TGTGCCAGCAGTATTCCCGGGACTAGAAACGGGGAGCAGTTCTTC. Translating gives CASSIPGTRNGEQFF.

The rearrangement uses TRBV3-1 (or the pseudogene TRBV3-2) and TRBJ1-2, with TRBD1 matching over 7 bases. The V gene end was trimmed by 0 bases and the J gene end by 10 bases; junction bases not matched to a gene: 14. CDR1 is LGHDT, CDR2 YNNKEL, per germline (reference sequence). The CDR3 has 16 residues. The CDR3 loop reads CASSQEYGVQGMSYTF. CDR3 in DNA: TGTGCCAGCAGCCAAGAGTATGGAGTACAGGGGATGTCCTACACCTTC.

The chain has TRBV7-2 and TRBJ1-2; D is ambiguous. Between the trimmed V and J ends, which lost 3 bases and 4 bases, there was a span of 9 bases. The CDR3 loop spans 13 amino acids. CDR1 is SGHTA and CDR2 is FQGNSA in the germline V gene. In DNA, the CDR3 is TGTGCCAGCAGCTTCGCGGGAGGCTATGGCTACACCTTC. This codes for CASSFAGGYGYTF.

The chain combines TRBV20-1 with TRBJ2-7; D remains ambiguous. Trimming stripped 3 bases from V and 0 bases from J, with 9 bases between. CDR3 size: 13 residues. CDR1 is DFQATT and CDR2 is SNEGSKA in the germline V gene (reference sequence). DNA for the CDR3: TGCAGTGCTAGTGACCTCCGCTCCTACGAGCAGTACTTC. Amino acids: CSASDLRSYEQYF.

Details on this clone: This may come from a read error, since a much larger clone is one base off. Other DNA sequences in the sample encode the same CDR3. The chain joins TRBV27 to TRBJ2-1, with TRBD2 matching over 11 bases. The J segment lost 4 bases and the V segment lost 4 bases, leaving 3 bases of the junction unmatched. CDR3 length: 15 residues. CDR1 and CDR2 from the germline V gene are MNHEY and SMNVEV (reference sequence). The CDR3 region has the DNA TGTGCCAGCAGTTCCGGGACTAGCGGTTACAATGAGCAGTTCTTC. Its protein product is CASSSGTSGYNEQFF.

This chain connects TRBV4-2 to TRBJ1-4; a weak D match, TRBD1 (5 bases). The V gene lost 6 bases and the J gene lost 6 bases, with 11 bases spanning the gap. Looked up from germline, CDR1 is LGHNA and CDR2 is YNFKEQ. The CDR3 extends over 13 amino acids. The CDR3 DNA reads TGTGCCAGCAGGGGAAGGGGTGATGAAAAACTGTTTTTT. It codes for CASRGRGDEKLFF.

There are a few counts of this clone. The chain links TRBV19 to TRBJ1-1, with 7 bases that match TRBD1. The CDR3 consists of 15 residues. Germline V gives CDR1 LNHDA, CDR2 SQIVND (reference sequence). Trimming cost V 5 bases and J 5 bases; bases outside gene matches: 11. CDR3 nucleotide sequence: TGTGCCAGTAGTCCACGACAGGGTATGAGAACTGAAGCTTTCTTT. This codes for CASSPRQGMRTEAFF.

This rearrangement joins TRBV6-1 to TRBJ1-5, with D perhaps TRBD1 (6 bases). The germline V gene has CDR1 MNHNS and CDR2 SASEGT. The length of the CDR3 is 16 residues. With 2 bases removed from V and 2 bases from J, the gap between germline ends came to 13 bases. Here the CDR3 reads CASSELQGWGNQPQHF. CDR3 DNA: TGTGCCAGCAGTGAACTTCAGGGGTGGGGCAATCAGCCCCAGCATTTT.

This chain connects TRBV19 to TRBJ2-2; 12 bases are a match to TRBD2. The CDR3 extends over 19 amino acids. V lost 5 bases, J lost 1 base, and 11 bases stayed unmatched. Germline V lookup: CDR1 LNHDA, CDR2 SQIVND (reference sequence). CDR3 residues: CASSFLLAGGPQNTGELFF. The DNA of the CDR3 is TGTGCCAGTAGTTTCCTGCTAGCGGGGGGGCCTCAGAACACCGGGGAGCTGTTTTTT. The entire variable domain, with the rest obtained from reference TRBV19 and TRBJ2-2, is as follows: DGGITQSPKYLFRKEGQNVTLSCEQNLNHDAMYWYRQDPGQGLRLIYYSQIVNDFQKGDIAEGYSVSREKKESFPLTVTSAQKNPTAFYLCASSFLLAGGPQNTGELFFGEGSRLTVL.

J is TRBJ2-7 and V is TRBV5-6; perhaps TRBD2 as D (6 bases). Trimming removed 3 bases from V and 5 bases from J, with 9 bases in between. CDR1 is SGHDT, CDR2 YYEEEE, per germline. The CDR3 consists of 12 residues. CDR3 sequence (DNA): TGTGCCAGCAGCTGGGGCGGGAACGAGCAGTACTTC. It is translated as CASSWGGNEQYF.

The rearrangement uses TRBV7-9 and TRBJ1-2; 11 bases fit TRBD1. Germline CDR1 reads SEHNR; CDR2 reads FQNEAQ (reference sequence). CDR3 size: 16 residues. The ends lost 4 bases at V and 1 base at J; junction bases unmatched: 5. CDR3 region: CASSYIGTGGNYGYTF. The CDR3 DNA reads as TGTGCCAGCAGCTATATTGGGACAGGGGGTAACTATGGCTACACCTTC.

The DNA for the CDR3 is TGTGCCACCAGCAGAGCCGGAGTGATGAACACTGAAGCTTTCTTT. It codes for CATSRAGVMNTEAFF. The chain has TRBV15 and TRBJ1-1; no firm D call. Germline values: CDR1 LNHNV, CDR2 YYDKDF (reference sequence). V was pared by 1 base and J by 0 bases, with 9 bases between. The CDR3 sequence is 15 residues long.

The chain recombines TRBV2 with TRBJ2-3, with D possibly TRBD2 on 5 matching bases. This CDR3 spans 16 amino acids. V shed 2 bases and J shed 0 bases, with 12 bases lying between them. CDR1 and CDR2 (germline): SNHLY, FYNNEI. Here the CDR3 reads CASSEWERFSTDTQYF. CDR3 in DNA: TGTGCCAGCAGTGAATGGGAGCGGTTTAGCACAGATACGCAGTATTTT.

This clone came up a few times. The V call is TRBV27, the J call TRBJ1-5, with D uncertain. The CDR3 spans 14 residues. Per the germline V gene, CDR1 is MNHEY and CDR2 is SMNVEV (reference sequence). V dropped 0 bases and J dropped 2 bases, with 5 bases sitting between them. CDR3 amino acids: CASSLSGGNQPQHF. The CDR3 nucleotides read TGTGCCAGCAGTTTATCCGGGGGCAATCAGCCCCAGCATTTT.

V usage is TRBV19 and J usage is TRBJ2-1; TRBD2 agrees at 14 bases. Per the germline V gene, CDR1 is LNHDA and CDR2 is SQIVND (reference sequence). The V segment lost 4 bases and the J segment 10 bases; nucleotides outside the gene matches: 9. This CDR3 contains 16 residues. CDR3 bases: TGTGCCAGTAGTAGGAGGGCTCGGACTAGCGGGAGGGAGCAGTTCTTC. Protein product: CASSRRARTSGREQFF.

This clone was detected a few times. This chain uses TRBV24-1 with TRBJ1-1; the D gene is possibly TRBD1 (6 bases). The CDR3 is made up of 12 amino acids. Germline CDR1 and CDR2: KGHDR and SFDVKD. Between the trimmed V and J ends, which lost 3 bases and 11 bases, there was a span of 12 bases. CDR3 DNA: TGTGCCACCAGTGATGGGAGCCAGGGGGCTTTCTTT. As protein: CATSDGSQGAFF.

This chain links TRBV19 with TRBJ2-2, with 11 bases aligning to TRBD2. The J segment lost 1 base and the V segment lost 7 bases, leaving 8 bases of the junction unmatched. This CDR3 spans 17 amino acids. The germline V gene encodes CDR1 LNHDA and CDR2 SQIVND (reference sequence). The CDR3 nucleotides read TGTGCCAGTACTTTTGTAGCGGGGGGGTTGAACACCGGGGAGCTGTTTTTT. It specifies CASTFVAGGLNTGELFF.